The T cell receptor (beta chain) described here comes from a study of blood T cell repertoires in COVID-19. TCRdb's copy holds only in-frame clones and misses some; the assay was immunoSEQ multiplex PCR. This table has 250,000 to 400,000 clones, more than 75% appearing once. The material sequenced was PBMCs or T cells enriched from blood (not recorded which). The sequence came from a woman in her 30s who had recovered from COVID-19.

The CDR3 sequence is CASSLEAGGRITYEQYF. Here the CDR3 DNA reads TGTGCCAGTAGCCTCGAAGCGGGGGGCCGGATTACCTACGAGCAGTACTTC. The J gene is TRBJ2-7, the V gene TRBV19, with 9 bases that match TRBD2. Germline V CDR1 and CDR2: LNHDA, SQIVND (reference sequence). The CDR3 runs to 17 residues. The V and J ends lost 6 bases and 2 bases, in that order; junction bases with no gene match: 14.